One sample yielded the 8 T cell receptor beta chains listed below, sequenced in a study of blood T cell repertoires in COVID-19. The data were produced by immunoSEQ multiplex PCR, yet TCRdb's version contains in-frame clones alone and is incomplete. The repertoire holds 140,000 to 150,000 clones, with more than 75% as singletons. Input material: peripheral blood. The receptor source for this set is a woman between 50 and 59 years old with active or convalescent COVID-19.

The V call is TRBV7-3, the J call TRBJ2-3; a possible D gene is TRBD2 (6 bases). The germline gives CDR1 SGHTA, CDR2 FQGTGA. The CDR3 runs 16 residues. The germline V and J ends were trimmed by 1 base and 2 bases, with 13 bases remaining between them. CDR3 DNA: TGTGCCAGCAGCTTAAAACCTAGGAGGGACACAGATACGCAGTATTTT. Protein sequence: CASSLKPRRDTDTQYF.

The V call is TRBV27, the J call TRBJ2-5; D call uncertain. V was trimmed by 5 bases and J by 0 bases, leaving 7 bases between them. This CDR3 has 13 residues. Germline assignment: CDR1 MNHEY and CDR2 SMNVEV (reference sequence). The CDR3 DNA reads TGTGCCAGCAGTCCCCCAAACCAAGAGACCCAGTACTTC. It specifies CASSPPNQETQYF.

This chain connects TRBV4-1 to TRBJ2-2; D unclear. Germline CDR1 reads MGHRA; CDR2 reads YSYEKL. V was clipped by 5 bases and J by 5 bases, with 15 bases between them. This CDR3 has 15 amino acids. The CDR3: CASSYQASETGELFF. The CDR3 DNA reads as TGCGCCAGCAGCTACCAGGCATCGGAAACCGGGGAGCTGTTTTTT.

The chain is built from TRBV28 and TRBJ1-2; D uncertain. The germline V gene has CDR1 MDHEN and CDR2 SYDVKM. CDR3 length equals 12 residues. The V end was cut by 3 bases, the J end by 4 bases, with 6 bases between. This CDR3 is CASSFEGYGYTF. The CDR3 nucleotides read TGTGCCAGCAGTTTCGAGGGCTATGGCTACACCTTC.

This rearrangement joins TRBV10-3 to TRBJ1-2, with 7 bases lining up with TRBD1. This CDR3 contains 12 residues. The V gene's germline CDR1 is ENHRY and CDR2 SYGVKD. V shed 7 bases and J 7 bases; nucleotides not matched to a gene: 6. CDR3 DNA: TGTGCCATCACCCAAGGACAGGCTGGCTACACCTTC. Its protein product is CAITQGQAGYTF.

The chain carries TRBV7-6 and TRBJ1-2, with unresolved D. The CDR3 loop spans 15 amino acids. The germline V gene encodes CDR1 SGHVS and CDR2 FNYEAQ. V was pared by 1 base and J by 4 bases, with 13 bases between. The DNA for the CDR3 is TGTGCCAGCAGCTTAGAGGCAGGCTTGGGCTATGGCTACACCTTC. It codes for CASSLEAGLGYGYTF.

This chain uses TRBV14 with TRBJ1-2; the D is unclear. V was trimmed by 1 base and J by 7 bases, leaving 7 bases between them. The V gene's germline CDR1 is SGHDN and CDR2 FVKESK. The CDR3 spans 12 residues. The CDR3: CASSQVSSGYTF. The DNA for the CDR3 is TGTGCCAGCAGCCAAGTGTCCTCTGGCTACACCTTC.

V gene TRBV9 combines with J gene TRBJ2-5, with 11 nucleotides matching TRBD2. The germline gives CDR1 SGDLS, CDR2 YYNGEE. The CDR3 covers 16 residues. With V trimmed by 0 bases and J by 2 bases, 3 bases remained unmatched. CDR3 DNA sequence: TGTGCCAGCAGCGTAGCCGGGACTAGCGGTCAAGAGACCCAGTACTTC. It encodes CASSVAGTSGQETQYF. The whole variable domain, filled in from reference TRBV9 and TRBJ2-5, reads DSGVTQTPKHLITATGQRVTLRCSPRSGDLSVYWYQQSLDQGLQFLIQYYNGEERAKGNILERFSAQQFPDLHSELNLSSLELGDSALYFCASSVAGTSGQETQYFGPGTRLLVL.